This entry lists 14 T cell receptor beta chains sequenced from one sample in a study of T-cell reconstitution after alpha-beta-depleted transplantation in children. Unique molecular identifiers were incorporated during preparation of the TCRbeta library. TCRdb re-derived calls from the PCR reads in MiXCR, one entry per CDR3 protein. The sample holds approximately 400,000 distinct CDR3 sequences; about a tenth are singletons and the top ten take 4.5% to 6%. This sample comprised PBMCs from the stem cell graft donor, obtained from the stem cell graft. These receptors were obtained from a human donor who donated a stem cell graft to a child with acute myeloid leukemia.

As DNA, the CDR3 is TGCAGTGCTAGGGTAACAGGGATCTATGGCTACACCTTC. It yields the protein CSARVTGIYGYTF. This chain connects TRBV20-1 to TRBJ1-2, with D perhaps matching TRBD1 (6 bases). From germline, CDR1 is DFQATT and CDR2 SNEGSKA (reference sequence). Trimming removed 3 bases at V and 4 bases at J, with 12 bases between. The CDR3 contains 13 residues.

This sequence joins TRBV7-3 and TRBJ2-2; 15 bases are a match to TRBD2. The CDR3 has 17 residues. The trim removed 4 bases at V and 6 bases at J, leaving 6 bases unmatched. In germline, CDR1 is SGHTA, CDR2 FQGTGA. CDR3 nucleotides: TGTGCCAGCAGCTGGGGGACTAGCGGGAGGTTGGCCGGGGAGCTGTTTTTT. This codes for CASSWGTSGRLAGELFF.

The CDR3 here is CASSFAGTAYSYNEQFF. CDR3 bases: TGTGCCAGCAGTTTCGCCGGGACAGCATACTCCTACAATGAGCAGTTCTTC. The chain has TRBV12-3 or TRBV12-4 and TRBJ2-1; 7 bases are shared with TRBD1. CDR3 length equals 17 residues. The ends lost 3 bases at V and 0 bases at J; junction bases unmatched: 8.

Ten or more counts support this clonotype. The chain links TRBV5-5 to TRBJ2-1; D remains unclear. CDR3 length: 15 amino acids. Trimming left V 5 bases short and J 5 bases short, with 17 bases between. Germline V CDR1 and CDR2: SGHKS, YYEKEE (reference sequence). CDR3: CASRLDSPPNNEQFF. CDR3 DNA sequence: TGTGCCAGCAGACTTGACTCTCCTCCTAACAATGAGCAGTTCTTC.

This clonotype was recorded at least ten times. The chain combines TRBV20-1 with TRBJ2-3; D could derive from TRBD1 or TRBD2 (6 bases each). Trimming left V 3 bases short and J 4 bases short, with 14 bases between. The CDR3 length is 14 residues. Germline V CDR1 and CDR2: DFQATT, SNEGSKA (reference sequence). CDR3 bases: TGCAGTGCTAGTTGGGGGGCTGGGTCAGATACGCAGTATTTT. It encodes CSASWGAGSDTQYF.

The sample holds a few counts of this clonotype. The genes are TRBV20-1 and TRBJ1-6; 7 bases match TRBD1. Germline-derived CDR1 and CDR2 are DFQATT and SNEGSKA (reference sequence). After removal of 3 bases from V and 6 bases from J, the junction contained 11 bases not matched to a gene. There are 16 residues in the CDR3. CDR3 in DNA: TGCAGTGCTAGTTCGGCGAGACAGGGAAGTAATTCACCCCTCCACTTT. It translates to CSASSARQGSNSPLHF.

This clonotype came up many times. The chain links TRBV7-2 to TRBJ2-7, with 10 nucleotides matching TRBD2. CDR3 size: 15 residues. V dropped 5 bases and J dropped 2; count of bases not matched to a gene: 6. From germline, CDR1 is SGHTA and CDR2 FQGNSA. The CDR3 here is CASSPGLAVTYEQYF. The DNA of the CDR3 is TGTGCCAGCAGCCCCGGACTAGCGGTGACCTACGAGCAGTACTTC.

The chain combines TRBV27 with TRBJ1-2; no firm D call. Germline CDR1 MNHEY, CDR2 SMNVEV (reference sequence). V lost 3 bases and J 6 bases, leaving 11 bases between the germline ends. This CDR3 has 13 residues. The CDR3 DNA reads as TGTGCCAGCAGTTTCTCCGGACGGGATGGCTACACCTTC. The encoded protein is CASSFSGRDGYTF.

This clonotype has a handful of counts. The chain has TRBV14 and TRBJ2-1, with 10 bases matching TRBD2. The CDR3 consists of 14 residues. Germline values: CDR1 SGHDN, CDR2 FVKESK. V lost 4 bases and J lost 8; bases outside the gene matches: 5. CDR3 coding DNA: TGTGCCAGCAGCCTAGCGGGGGGTTGGGATGAGCAGTTCTTC. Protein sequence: CASSLAGGWDEQFF. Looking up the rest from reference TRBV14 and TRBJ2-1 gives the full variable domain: EAGVTQFPSHSVIEKGQTVTLRCDPISGHDNLYWYRRVMGKEIKFLLHFVKESKQDESGMPNNRFLAERTGGTYSTLKVQPAELEDSGVYFCASSLAGGWDEQFFGPGTRLTVL.

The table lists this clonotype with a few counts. This chain's CDR3 is CSASLAGGSSYNEQFF. CDR3 nucleotide sequence: TGCAGTGCATCACTAGCGGGAGGTTCCTCCTACAATGAGCAGTTCTTC. This chain joins TRBV20-1 and TRBJ2-1; 12 bases agree with TRBD2. In germline, CDR1 is DFQATT, CDR2 SNEGSKA (reference sequence). The V segment lost 6 bases and the J segment 0 bases; nucleotides outside the gene matches: 6. The CDR3 has 16 residues.

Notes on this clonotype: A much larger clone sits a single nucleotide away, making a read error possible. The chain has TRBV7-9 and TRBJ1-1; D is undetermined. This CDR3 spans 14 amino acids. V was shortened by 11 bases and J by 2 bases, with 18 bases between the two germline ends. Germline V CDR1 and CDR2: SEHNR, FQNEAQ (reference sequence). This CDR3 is CAFQERADNTEAFF. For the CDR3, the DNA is TGTGCCTTCCAGGAGAGGGCGGATAACACTGAAGCTTTCTTT.

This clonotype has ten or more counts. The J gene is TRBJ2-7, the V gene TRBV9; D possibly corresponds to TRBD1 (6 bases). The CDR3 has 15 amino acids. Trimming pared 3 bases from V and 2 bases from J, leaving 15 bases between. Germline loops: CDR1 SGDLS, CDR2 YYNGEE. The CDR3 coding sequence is TGTGCCAGCAGCGCCCAGACAGGACATACCTACGAGCAGTACTTC. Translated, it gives CASSAQTGHTYEQYF.

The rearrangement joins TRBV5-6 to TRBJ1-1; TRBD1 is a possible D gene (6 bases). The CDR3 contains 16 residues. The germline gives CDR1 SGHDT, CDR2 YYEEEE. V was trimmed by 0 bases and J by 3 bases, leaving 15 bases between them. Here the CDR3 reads CASSLDPQRGYTEAFF. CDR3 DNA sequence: TGTGCCAGCAGCTTGGACCCCCAAAGGGGGTACACTGAAGCTTTCTTT.

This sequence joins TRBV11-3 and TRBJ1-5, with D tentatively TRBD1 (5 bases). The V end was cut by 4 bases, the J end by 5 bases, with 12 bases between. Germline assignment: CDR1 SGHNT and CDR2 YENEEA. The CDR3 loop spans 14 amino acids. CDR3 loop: CASSSGPSYQPQHF. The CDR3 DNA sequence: TGTGCCAGCAGCTCGGGACCGAGCTATCAGCCCCAGCATTTT. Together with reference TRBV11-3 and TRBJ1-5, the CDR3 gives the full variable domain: EAGVVQSPRYKIIEKKQPVAFWCNPISGHNTLYWYLQNLGQGPELLIRYENEEAVDDSQLPKDRFSAERLKGVDSTLKIQPAELGDSAVYLCASSSGPSYQPQHFGDGTRLSIL.